These 32 T cell receptor beta chains share one sample of origin, sequenced in a study of blood T cell repertoires in COVID-19. Sequenced by immunoSEQ multiplex PCR; TCRdb stores in-frame clones only, minus some. The sample has about 410,000 clones, approximately 90% seen once. The specimen sequenced was peripheral blood. These receptors were obtained from a woman aged 40 to 50 with COVID-19, enrolled during active disease.

The V gene is TRBV6-5, the J gene TRBJ1-1; 9 positions agree with TRBD1. The CDR3 sequence is 14 residues long. The V segment lost 9 bases and the J segment 7 bases; nucleotides outside the gene matches: 12. The germline V gene has CDR1 MNHEY and CDR2 SVGAGI. CDR3 sequence reads: CASQLGQGQGEAFF. The CDR3, as DNA: TGTGCCAGTCAACTCGGACAGGGACAGGGTGAAGCTTTCTTT.

This clone has more than one count but fewer than ten. The rearrangement links TRBV5-1 to TRBJ1-4; D uncertain. Germline-derived CDR1 and CDR2 are SGHRS and YFSETQ. The CDR3 consists of 15 residues. Trimming left V 0 bases short and J 0 bases short, with 6 bases between. CDR3 sequence reads: CASSLETATNEKLFF. The CDR3 DNA reads as TGCGCCAGCAGCTTGGAGACTGCAACTAATGAAAAACTGTTTTTT.

The chain carries TRBV7-2 and TRBJ1-5; D is unresolved. V was cut by 2 bases and J by 0 bases, with 2 bases left in between. This CDR3 contains 13 residues. Germline values: CDR1 SGHTA, CDR2 FQGNSA. The CDR3, as DNA: TGTGCCAGCAGCTTACATAGCAATCAGCCCCAGCATTTT. Translated, it gives CASSLHSNQPQHF.

The chain carries TRBV18 and TRBJ2-7, with 7 positions matching TRBD1. CDR3 size: 12 residues. After removal of 6 bases from V and 6 bases from J, the junction contained 5 bases not matched to a gene. CDR1 and CDR2 (germline): KGHSH, LQKENI. CDR3 coding DNA: TGTGCCAGCTCGCCGACAGGGCGCGAGCAGTACTTC. It codes for CASSPTGREQYF.

The gene calls are TRBV5-1 and TRBJ2-3; D is perhaps TRBD1 (5 bases). Trimming left V 0 bases short and J 0 bases short, with 11 bases between. The CDR3 totals 16 residues. The germline V gene has CDR1 SGHRS and CDR2 YFSETQ. In DNA, the CDR3 is TGCGCCAGCAGCTTGGATTGGGGCCGGAGCACAGATACGCAGTATTTT. This translates into CASSLDWGRSTDTQYF.

The chain recombines TRBV7-8 with TRBJ2-2; a weak D match, TRBD1 (6 bases). Trimming shortened V by 1 base and J by 5 bases, and 17 bases separated the two germline ends. The CDR3 contains 17 residues. Germline CDR1 reads SGHVS; CDR2 reads FQNEAQ. CDR3 sequence: CASSLVRVGRGTGELFF. Written as DNA, the CDR3 is TGTGCCAGCAGCTTAGTACGCGTGGGCAGGGGAACCGGGGAGCTGTTTTTT.

This clone turned up a few times. V gene TRBV7-2 combines with J gene TRBJ2-5; the match to TRBD1 covers 9 bases. CDR1 SGHTA and CDR2 FQGNSA come from the germline V gene. V was clipped by 5 bases and J by 5 bases; unmatched bases: 6. The CDR3 consists of 14 residues. The CDR3 sequence: CASSRDRAAETQYF. The CDR3 nucleotides are TGTGCCAGCAGCCGGGACAGGGCCGCGGAGACCCAGTACTTC. The entire variable domain, with the rest obtained from reference TRBV7-2 and TRBJ2-5, is as follows: GAGVSQSPSNKVTEKGKDVELRCDPISGHTALYWYRQSLGQGLEFLIYFQGNSAPDKSGLPSDRFSAERTGGSVSTLTIQRTQQEDSAVYLCASSRDRAAETQYFGPGTRLLVL.

The genes are TRBV29-1 and TRBJ1-1, with 9 bases that match TRBD1. V was clipped by 7 bases and J by 3 bases; unmatched bases: 12. The CDR3 contains 15 residues. Germline V gene sequence: CDR1 SQVTM, CDR2 ANQGSEA. This chain's CDR3 is CSGAGTGLTDTEAFF. Here the CDR3 DNA reads TGCAGCGGAGCCGGGACAGGGCTTACGGACACTGAAGCTTTCTTT.

This chain links TRBV19 with TRBJ2-1; D is possibly TRBD2 (6 bases). Trimming took off 7 bases at V and 3 bases at J, with 19 bases between the two ends. Per the germline V gene, CDR1 is LNHDA and CDR2 is SQIVND (reference sequence). The CDR3 covers 16 residues. The CDR3 DNA reads as TGTGCCAGTACCCCCCACGGGGGAGAACTCTACAATGAGCAGTTCTTC. Translating it yields CASTPHGGELYNEQFF.

This clone was seen a single time. This chain links TRBV29-1 with TRBJ1-3; D is undetermined. The CDR3 extends over 16 amino acids. Trimming removed 6 bases at V and 0 bases at J, with 18 bases between. CDR1 and CDR2 (germline): SQVTM, ANQGSEA. The CDR3 sequence is CSVASPAASSGNTIYF. Here the CDR3 DNA reads TGCAGCGTCGCATCTCCCGCGGCGAGCTCTGGAAACACCATATATTTT.

This clone has only a few counts. J is TRBJ1-5 and V is TRBV7-2; 7 bases line up with TRBD1. The germline V gene has CDR1 SGHTA and CDR2 FQGNSA. Unmatched junction bases numbered 10, after V lost 0 bases and J lost 5 bases. The CDR3 has 17 residues. Here the CDR3 reads CASSLADREGGDQPQHF. The CDR3 DNA sequence: TGTGCCAGCAGCTTAGCTGACAGGGAAGGGGGCGATCAGCCCCAGCATTTT.

The chain is built from TRBV7-3 and TRBJ2-1; TRBD2 agrees at 10 bases. Germline CDR1 is SGHTA and CDR2 is FQGTGA. V dropped 0 bases and J dropped 1; count of bases not matched to a gene: 0. The CDR3 is 16 amino acids. The CDR3 loop is CASSLTAGGSYNEQFF. As DNA, the CDR3 is TGTGCCAGCAGCTTAACAGCGGGGGGGTCCTACAATGAGCAGTTCTTC.

In nucleotides, the CDR3 is TGTGCCAGCTCACCATCAAGACTAGCGGGAGTCTACGAGCAGTACTTC. Translation: CASSPSRLAGVYEQYF. V usage is TRBV18 and J usage is TRBJ2-7; 12 nucleotides line up with TRBD2. V lost 2 bases, J lost 3 bases, and 5 bases stayed unmatched. Germline CDR1 KGHSH, CDR2 LQKENI. This CDR3 is 16 amino acids long.

The V and J genes are TRBV28 and TRBJ2-3; 10 bases align to TRBD1. This CDR3 comprises 15 residues. With 5 bases clipped from V and 6 bases from J, the junction kept 8 bases outside the gene matches. CDR1 MDHEN and CDR2 SYDVKM come from the germline V gene. The CDR3 DNA reads TGTGCCAGCAGTAAGGACAGGGGGATAGGGGATACGCAGTATTTT. Residues: CASSKDRGIGDTQYF.

The chain is built from TRBV27 and TRBJ2-7; unclear D gene. V lost 5 bases and J 4 bases, leaving 21 bases between the germline ends. The CDR3 spans 16 residues. Germline lookup yields CDR1 MNHEY and CDR2 SMNVEV (reference sequence). CDR3 protein: CASSPSWAHRSYEQYF. CDR3 coding DNA: TGTGCCAGCAGTCCCTCCTGGGCTCATCGCTCTTACGAGCAGTACTTC.

CDR3 bases: TGCGCCAGCAGCCAAGAGGTCACGAGTCAGGTCACCGGCTACACCTTC. Translating it yields CASSQEVTSQVTGYTF. The J gene is TRBJ1-2, the V gene TRBV4-3; the D is unclear. Trimming removed 0 bases at V and 8 bases at J, with 19 bases between. CDR3 length: 16 residues. Germline CDR1 reads LGHNA; CDR2 reads YSLEER.

This chain joins TRBV10-3 and TRBJ1-6; 8 nucleotides align to TRBD1. Looked up from germline, CDR1 is ENHRY and CDR2 is SYGVKD. The CDR3 covers 16 residues. V was pared by 5 bases and J by 0 bases, with 3 bases of the junction left unmatched. The CDR3 coding sequence is TGTGCCATCAGTTCAGGGGGCTCCTCCTATAATTCACCCCTCCACTTT. It codes for CAISSGGSSYNSPLHF.

The rearrangement uses TRBV6-1 and TRBJ1-1; tentatively, D is TRBD1 (6 bases). The CDR3 consists of 13 residues. Germline V CDR1 and CDR2: MNHNS, SASEGT. The ends were cut back, 2 bases at V and 8 bases at J, with 12 bases in the middle. The CDR3 DNA is TGTGCCAGCAGTGAATATGGGGGCTACGAAGCTTTCTTT. Amino acid sequence: CASSEYGGYEAFF.

The V and J genes are TRBV3-1 (or the pseudogene TRBV3-2) and TRBJ2-1; 9 bases line up with TRBD2. The CDR3 consists of 15 residues. V was pared by 7 bases and J by 9 bases, with 13 bases of the junction left unmatched. CDR1 and CDR2 from the germline V gene are LGHDT and YNNKEL (reference sequence). Here the CDR3 DNA reads TGTGCCAGCAACCGGAGGTCTAGCGGGGACTGTGAGCAGTTCTTC. Translation gives CASNRRSSGDCEQFF.

This chain uses TRBV6-1 with TRBJ1-1, with D maybe TRBD1 (5 bases). The CDR3 totals 14 residues. Trimming took off 3 bases at V and 0 bases at J, with 8 bases between the two ends. Germline V gives CDR1 MNHNS, CDR2 SASEGT. The CDR3 protein is CASSEGRMNTEAFF. CDR3 DNA: TGTGCCAGCAGTGAGGGGCGGATGAACACTGAAGCTTTCTTT.

The genes are TRBV19 and TRBJ1-1; 8 positions match TRBD1. V lost 6 bases to trimming and J lost 1 base; unmatched junction nucleotides: 16. CDR3 length equals 18 residues. CDR1 LNHDA and CDR2 SQIVND come from the germline V gene (reference sequence). The CDR3 DNA is TGTGCCAGTAGAGTTTCCGGGACAGGCGTATCGGCGAACACTGAAGCTTTCTTT. Its protein product is CASRVSGTGVSANTEAFF.

This chain joins TRBV9 and TRBJ1-4, with D possibly matching TRBD1 (5 bases). V lost 4 bases to trimming and J lost 4 bases, with 14 bases between them. The CDR3 is made up of 15 amino acids. Germline lookup yields CDR1 SGDLS and CDR2 YYNGEE. CDR3 bases: TGTGCCAGCAGCCACGGGGGGAGTTTTAATGAAAAACTGTTTTTT. It specifies CASSHGGSFNEKLFF. Variable domain in full (rest from reference TRBV9 and TRBJ1-4): DSGVTQTPKHLITATGQRVTLRCSPRSGDLSVYWYQQSLDQGLQFLIQYYNGEERAKGNILERFSAQQFPDLHSELNLSSLELGDSALYFCASSHGGSFNEKLFFGSGTQLSVL.

V and J are TRBV27 and TRBJ1-2, with 10 bases fitting TRBD1. V dropped 6 bases and J dropped 2; count of bases not matched to a gene: 6. CDR1 MNHEY and CDR2 SMNVEV come from the germline V gene (reference sequence). The CDR3 loop spans 15 amino acids. CDR3 in amino acids: CASSNRDRGNYGYTF. The CDR3 DNA sequence: TGTGCCAGCAGCAACCGGGACAGGGGAAACTATGGCTACACCTTC.

The V and J genes are TRBV5-4 and TRBJ1-2; 8 nucleotides line up with TRBD1. Germline loops: CDR1 SGHNT, CDR2 YYREEE (reference sequence). The junction had 2 bases not matched to a gene; V was cut back by 4 bases and J by 3 bases. The CDR3 has 13 amino acids. CDR3 region: CASSQTGDYGYTF. The CDR3 DNA is TGTGCCAGCAGCCAGACAGGGGACTATGGCTACACCTTC.

This sequence joins TRBV14 and TRBJ1-1, with a weak D call TRBD1 (5 bases). With 2 bases removed from V and 11 bases from J, the gap between germline ends came to 18 bases. Germline V lookup: CDR1 SGHDN, CDR2 FVKESK. This CDR3 has 14 amino acids. The CDR3 sequence is CASSQSVGVRAAFF. CDR3 DNA: TGTGCCAGCAGCCAATCGGTAGGGGTTAGGGCTGCTTTCTTT. Using reference TRBV14 and TRBJ1-1 for the parts outside the CDR3, the full variable domain is EAGVTQFPSHSVIEKGQTVTLRCDPISGHDNLYWYRRVMGKEIKFLLHFVKESKQDESGMPNNRFLAERTGGTYSTLKVQPAELEDSGVYFCASSQSVGVRAAFFGQGTRLTVV.

The chain combines TRBV5-1 with TRBJ2-5; D might be TRBD1 (8 bases). The CDR3 extends over 15 amino acids. V lost 6 bases, J lost 4 bases, and 19 bases lay in between. CDR1 and CDR2 from the germline V gene are SGHRS and YFSETQ. For the CDR3, the DNA is TGCGCCAGCACCCTACAGGGGGGGGCCCCAGAGACCCAGTACTTC. It specifies CASTLQGGAPETQYF.

V is TRBV7-3 and J is TRBJ2-3, with 11 bases matching TRBD2. The CDR3 runs 16 residues. In germline, CDR1 is SGHTA, CDR2 FQGTGA. V shed 4 bases and J 2 bases; nucleotides not matched to a gene: 5. The CDR3, as DNA: TGTGCCAGCAGCTCAAAGGGACTAGCGGTCACAGATACGCAGTATTTT. Protein sequence: CASSSKGLAVTDTQYF.

The genes are TRBV7-9 and TRBJ2-3; 8 bases are shared with TRBD1. V dropped 5 bases and J dropped 4; count of bases not matched to a gene: 14. From germline, CDR1 is SEHNR and CDR2 FQNEAQ (reference sequence). The CDR3 spans 17 residues. This CDR3 is CASSPRTGGLNADTQYF. In DNA form, the CDR3 reads TGTGCCAGCAGCCCACGCACAGGGGGTCTTAACGCAGATACGCAGTATTTT.

V gene TRBV19 combines with J gene TRBJ2-4; D remains unclear. Trimming shortened V by 1 base and J by 8 bases, and 12 bases separated the two germline ends. Looked up from germline, CDR1 is LNHDA and CDR2 is SQIVND (reference sequence). This CDR3 has 14 amino acids. The CDR3 loop reads CASSIGDLADIQYF. DNA for the CDR3: TGTGCCAGTAGTATAGGAGACTTGGCGGACATTCAGTACTTC. Looking up the rest from reference TRBV19 and TRBJ2-4 gives the full variable domain: DGGITQSPKYLFRKEGQNVTLSCEQNLNHDAMYWYRQDPGQGLRLIYYSQIVNDFQKGDIAEGYSVSREKKESFPLTVTSAQKNPTAFYLCASSIGDLADIQYFGAGTRLSVL.

This chain connects TRBV13 to TRBJ1-6; D is uncertain. Trimming cost V 0 bases and J 8 bases, with 8 bases left between them. CDR1 and CDR2 from the germline V gene are PRHDT and FYEKMQ (reference sequence). CDR3 length: 14 amino acids. The CDR3 DNA reads TGTGCCAGCAGCTTAGGCAGGCCGGATTCACCCCTCCACTTT. Residues: CASSLGRPDSPLHF.

This clone was seen only once. The chain has TRBV30 and TRBJ2-3; D gene ambiguous. The V gene lost 0 bases and the J gene lost 4 bases, with 11 bases spanning the gap. The CDR3 spans 14 residues. CDR1 GTSNPN and CDR2 SVGIG come from the germline V gene (reference sequence). CDR3 DNA: TGTGCCTGGAGTGTAACGTTGGGCCCAGATACGCAGTATTTT. This encodes CAWSVTLGPDTQYF.

In its sample, this clone was seen a few times. V and J are TRBV18 and TRBJ1-5; D perhaps matches TRBD1 (6 bases). This CDR3 is 15 amino acids long. Trimming took 6 bases from V and 3 from J, leaving 15 bases between them. Germline V CDR1 and CDR2: KGHSH, LQKENI. In DNA form, the CDR3 reads TGTGCCAGCTCTGAGGGCCGGGACAACAATCAGCCCCAGCATTTT. Translating gives CASSEGRDNNQPQHF.